A selection of T cell receptor beta chains follows, all from one sample in a study of shared clonotypes between healthy human individuals. Assay used: immunoSEQ multiplex PCR; TCRdb lists only in-frame clones, some missing. This table holds 2.3 million or so clones, 85% to 95% found once. The source material was naive CD4+ T cells from PBMCs. These receptors were collected from a man between 18 and 29 years old in good health. Some clones in this sample may be carry-over from other donors' samples. CDR3s include the opening cysteine and the closing phenylalanine or tryptophan. The D gene is left open where the match is weak. A clone size is listed for some rows: how often the clone was seen (once, few, many), or a class if it is expanded.

V	size	J	D	length	CDR3	DNA
TRBV28	-	TRBJ1-2	-	10	CASSPPGYTF	TGTGCCAGCAGTCCTCCGGGCTACACCTTC
TRBV18	-	TRBJ1-1	TRBD1	14	CASSPGQGPGEAFF	TGTGCCAGCTCGCCCGGACAGGGACCTGGTGAAGCTTTCTTT
TRBV5-3	-	TRBJ2-3	-	14	CARSFRLSTDTQYF	TGTGCCAGAAGCTTTAGGCTGAGCACAGATACGCAGTATTTT
TRBV28	-	TRBJ1-4	-	14	CASSSGTPNEKLFF	TGTGCCAGCAGTTCCGGGACACCTAATGAAAAACTGTTTTTT
TRBV4-1	-	TRBJ1-2	TRBD1	13	CASSRDSFYGYTF	TGCGCCAGCAGCCGGGACAGCTTTTATGGCTACACCTTC
TRBV7-9	-	TRBJ2-2	TRBD1	15	CASSTGQGDTGELFF	TGTGCCAGCAGCACGGGACAGGGGGACACCGGGGAGCTGTTTTTT
TRBV7-9	-	TRBJ2-7	-	16	CATGRGAVGSSYEQYF	TGTGCCACCGGAAGGGGGGCGGTCGGAAGCTCCTACGAGCAGTACTTC
TRBV30	-	TRBJ1-2	-	13	CAWTPQRRYGYTF	TGTGCCTGGACCCCCCAACGTAGGTATGGCTACACCTTC
TRBV27	-	TRBJ2-7	TRBD2	15	CASGLAGRALYEQYF	TGTGCCAGCGGATTAGCGGGAAGGGCCCTCTACGAGCAGTACTTC
TRBV15	-	TRBJ2-7	-	14	CATSRDQVSYEQYF	TGTGCCACCAGCAGAGATCAGGTCTCCTACGAGCAGTACTTC
TRBV7-3	-	TRBJ2-3	-	13	CASSLNGGDMVYF	TGTGCCAGCAGCTTAAATGGCGGGGACATGGTGTATTTT
TRBV27	-	TRBJ2-5	-	18	CASSLRFSPRRGQETQYF	TGTGCCAGCAGTTTACGCTTCTCTCCGCGAAGGGGACAAGAGACCCAGTACTTC
TRBV27	-	TRBJ1-2	-	13	CASSPTGNYGYTF	TGTGCCAGCAGCCCTACAGGGAACTATGGCTACACCTTC
TRBV18	-	TRBJ2-3	-	13	CASSPGITDTQYF	TGTGCCAGCTCACCGGGAATCACAGATACGCAGTATTTT
TRBV5-1	-	TRBJ2-1	TRBD2	16	CASSLEGGSGFVEQFF	TGCGCCAGCAGCTTGGAGGGCGGGAGTGGGTTTGTTGAGCAGTTCTTC
TRBV6-1	-	TRBJ2-2	-	15	CASSRRRQGPGELFF	TGTGCCAGCAGTCGACGACGGCAGGGTCCCGGGGAGCTGTTTTTT
TRBV11-1	-	TRBJ2-7	-	12	CASSQGPYPPYF	TGTGCCAGCAGCCAGGGACCCTATCCGCCGTACTTC
TRBV7-9	-	TRBJ2-1	-	15	CASSPEPMDYNEQFF	TGTGCCAGCAGCCCCGAACCCATGGACTACAATGAGCAGTTCTTC
TRBV20-1	once	TRBJ2-7	-	11	CSGGPQDEQYF	TGCAGTGGGGGCCCCCAGGACGAGCAGTACTTC
TRBV30	-	TRBJ2-7	TRBD2	15	CACSSGLAGAYEQYF	TGTGCCTGTTCGTCGGGACTAGCGGGAGCGTACGAGCAGTACTTC
TRBV6-6	-	TRBJ2-2	-	13	CASSSTPQGELFF	TGTGCCAGCAGTTCGACACCTCAGGGGGAGCTGTTTTTT
TRBV9	-	TRBJ1-3	TRBD1	16	CASSAGQVISGNTIYF	TGTGCCAGCAGCGCAGGACAGGTTATCTCTGGAAACACCATATATTTT
TRBV19	-	TRBJ2-7	TRBD2	15	CASSIKSGRGYEQYF	TGTGCCAGTAGTATAAAAAGCGGGAGAGGTTACGAGCAGTACTTC
TRBV7-8	-	TRBJ2-7	TRBD2	17	CASSLLAGSPHSYEQYF	TGTGCCAGCAGCTTACTAGCGGGAAGCCCCCACTCCTACGAGCAGTACTTC
TRBV30	-	TRBJ1-5	-	15	CAWSVPGAGNQPQHF	TGTGCCTGGAGTGTACCCGGGGCCGGCAATCAGCCCCAGCATTTT